Sequencing of this T cell receptor (beta chain) was carried out in a study of T cell responses to AZD1222 COVID-19 vaccine. Study outcomes and limitations: A mostly white British donor set with more females was recruited, and clonal diversity was possibly underestimated. Researchers report vaccine-associated CD4 TCRs spanning spike, with dominance at 160-218 and 743-854. Baseline serostatus was positive in only six or seven AZD1222 recipients. Compared with day 0, the breadth and depth of the Spike-specific TCR repertoire rose significantly after two doses of AZD1222.

This clone was observed a few times. What it recognizes is unknown. V shed 1 base, J shed 1 base, and the junction held 7 bases outside the gene matches. CDR1 is LGHNT and CDR2 is FRNRAP in the germline V gene. This CDR3 is 17 amino acids long. The table came from immunoSEQ multiplex PCR; TCRdb's copy has only in-frame clones and leaves some out. The data show 50,000 to 65,000 clones, with approximately 88% seen just once and approximately 15% held by the top ten. The sequenced sample was peripheral blood, obtained 28 days after the second AZD1222 dose. The receptor comes from an adult who received the AZD1222 COVID-19 vaccine. The rearrangement uses TRBV12-5 and TRBJ2-1; 7 nucleotides align to TRBD2. The CDR3 protein is CASGLGVRGGSYNEQFF. CDR3 in DNA: TGTGCTAGTGGTTTGGGCGTAAGGGGAGGGTCCTACAATGAGCAGTTCTTC. The full variable domain, rest sourced from reference TRBV12-5 and TRBJ2-1, is DARVTQTPRHKVTEMGQEVTMRCQPILGHNTVFWYRQTMMQGLELLAYFRNRAPLDDSGMPKDRFSAEMPDATLATLKIQPSEPRDSAVYFCASGLGVRGGSYNEQFFGPGTRLTVL.